The TCR beta chain described here comes from a study of monozygotic twins with inflammatory bowel disease. This CDR3 has 11 amino acids. Germline V CDR1 and CDR2: SQVTM, ANQGSEA. TCRdb reanalyzed the 5' RACE reads and collapses them to one entry per CDR3 protein, without DNA. The sample has some 200,000 distinct CDR3 sequences. The J gene is TRBJ2-3, the V gene TRBV29-1. The sequenced material came from blood. This TCR derives from a human donor with ulcerative colitis or Crohn's disease, or a healthy co-twin of an affected twin (not recorded which). The CDR3 sequence is CSVVSTNTQYF.